A selection of T cell receptor beta chains follows, all from one sample in a study of blood T cell repertoires in COVID-19. Libraries were prepared by immunoSEQ multiplex PCR; TCRdb keeps only in-frame clonotypes and omits some of them. The data show some 120,000 clones, about 88% seen once. The sequenced sample consisted of peripheral blood. Receptors were obtained from a man in his fifties or sixties with COVID-19, enrolled during active disease. CDR3s include the opening cysteine and the closing phenylalanine or tryptophan. D genes are given only for firm matches. Size tells how often a clone was seen (once, few, many) or the class of an expanded clone, and some rows leave it out.

D,J,V,size,CDR3,DNA
.,TRBJ1-2,TRBV19,.,CASSKGQPLYGYTF,TGTGCCAGTAGTAAAGGACAGCCGCTCTATGGCTACACCTTC
TRBD2,TRBJ2-7,TRBV14,.,CASSRGRQFSYEQYF,TGTGCCAGCAGCCGCGGGAGACAGTTCTCCTACGAGCAGTACTTC
.,TRBJ1-2,TRBV28,.,CATSLLLYGYTF,TGTGCCACCTCCCTATTACTCTATGGCTACACCTTC
.,TRBJ1-4,TRBV30,.,CAWSPTRRGEKLFF,TGTGCCTGGAGCCCTACCCGGAGAGGCGAAAAACTGTTTTTT
TRBD1,TRBJ1-4,TRBV19,.,CASSPPGQGEKLFF,TGTGCCAGTAGTCCACCGGGACAGGGTGAAAAACTGTTTTTT
TRBD2,TRBJ2-2,TRBV2,few,CASSFSGRDDTGELFF,TGTGCCAGCAGTTTTAGCGGGAGGGATGACACCGGGGAGCTGTTTTTT
TRBD2,TRBJ2-2,TRBV9,.,CASSVGMGLAEVGELFF,TGTGCCAGCAGCGTAGGGATGGGACTAGCTGAAGTCGGGGAGCTGTTTTTT
.,TRBJ2-2,TRBV19,.,CASSIISRAGRYTGELFF,TGTGCCAGTAGTATTATCTCCCGAGCAGGGAGGTACACCGGGGAGCTGTTTTTT
.,TRBJ1-5,TRBV4-2,.,CASSQAGYEKPQHF,TGTGCCAGCAGCCAAGCAGGGTACGAGAAGCCCCAGCATTTT
TRBD1,TRBJ1-1,TRBV15,.,CATSRGKGQGQYTEAFF,TGTGCCACCAGCAGAGGTAAAGGACAGGGACAATACACTGAAGCTTTCTTT
.,TRBJ2-1,TRBV29-1,once,CSVAWRDSPRGNEQFF,TGCAGCGTTGCTTGGCGGGACAGCCCAAGGGGCAATGAGCAGTTCTTC
.,TRBJ1-6,TRBV30,.,CAWSVSGLTGSPLHF,TGTGCCTGGAGTGTAAGCGGACTGACTGGATCACCCCTCCACTTT
TRBD1,TRBJ1-4,TRBV7-2,few,CASSPRGHFATNEKLFF,TGTGCCAGCAGCCCCAGGGGGCACTTCGCAACTAATGAAAAACTGTTTTTT
TRBD1,TRBJ1-5,TRBV28,.,CASSRTGGAGQPQHF,TGTGCCAGCAGCAGAACAGGGGGCGCGGGTCAGCCCCAGCATTTT
TRBD1,TRBJ1-5,TRBV7-3,.,CASSLDRDQPQHF,TGTGCCAGCAGCTTAGACAGGGACCAGCCCCAGCATTTT
.,TRBJ1-1,TRBV5-1,.,CASSLGQTNTEAFF,TGCGCCAGCAGCTTGGGACAGACGAACACTGAAGCTTTCTTT
TRBD1,TRBJ2-7,TRBV24-1,.,CATSDPGQSSYEQYF,TGTGCCACCAGTGACCCGGGACAGAGCTCCTACGAGCAGTACTTC
TRBD1,TRBJ1-6,TRBV5-6,.,CASSAGTGEDSPLHF,TGTGCCAGCAGCGCGGGGACAGGTGAGGACTCACCCCTCCACTTT
.,TRBJ1-1,TRBV29-1,.,CSVEDSSWDTEAFF,TGCAGCGTGGAGGACAGTTCCTGGGACACTGAAGCTTTCTTT
TRBD2,TRBJ2-1,TRBV5-8,.,CASSLEREGGEQFF,TGTGCCAGCAGCTTGGAGCGGGAGGGGGGTGAGCAGTTCTTC
.,TRBJ2-3,TRBV27,.,CASSPNIGRTLNTQYF,TGTGCCAGCAGCCCAAATATAGGGAGGACACTAAATACGCAGTATTTT
TRBD2,TRBJ2-7,TRBV10-3,.,CAISGGGRSPYEQYF,TGTGCCATCAGTGGGGGGGGGAGATCCCCCTACGAGCAGTACTTC
.,TRBJ1-4,TRBV29-1,.,CSGVAGTNEKLFF,TGCAGCGGGGTAGCAGGGACTAATGAAAAACTGTTTTTT
TRBD1,TRBJ2-7,TRBV19,.,CASSGSGQGAYEQYF,TGTGCCAGTAGTGGGTCGGGACAGGGGGCTTACGAGCAGTACTTC
.,TRBJ1-1,TRBV10-2,once,CASARAMNTEAFF,TGCGCCAGCGCGAGGGCCATGAACACTGAAGCTTTCTTT
TRBD1,TRBJ1-1,TRBV5-1,.,CASSLSGQALTGEAFF,TGCGCCAGCAGCTTGTCCGGACAGGCTCTGACAGGTGAAGCTTTCTTT
TRBD1,TRBJ2-5,TRBV18,.,CASSPGLGQGIHQETQYF,TGTGCCAGCTCACCGGGATTGGGACAGGGGATCCACCAAGAGACCCAGTACTTC
TRBD2,TRBJ2-1,TRBV18,.,CASSPPPGLATYNEQFF,TGTGCCAGCTCACCGCCACCGGGACTAGCGACCTACAATGAGCAGTTCTTC
.,TRBJ1-1,TRBV3-1/TRBV3-2,once,CASSRTASEEAFF,TGTGCCAGCAGCCGAACAGCTTCCGAGGAAGCTTTCTTT
TRBD1,TRBJ2-3,TRBV19,.,CASSRGDRVGATQYF,TGTGCCAGTAGTAGGGGGGACAGGGTTGGAGCGACGCAGTATTTT
TRBD1,TRBJ1-2,TRBV11-3,.,CASSPRQGERYGYTF,TGTGCCAGCAGCCCCCGACAGGGCGAAAGATATGGCTACACCTTC
TRBD2,TRBJ2-3,TRBV5-6,.,CASSANTGGDTQYF,TGTGCCAGCAGCGCCAACACGGGAGGTGATACGCAGTATTTT
.,TRBJ2-3,TRBV30,few,CAWSVDSGNTDTQYF,TGTGCCTGGAGTGTTGACAGTGGCAACACAGATACGCAGTATTTT
.,TRBJ2-5,TRBV4-1,.,CASSQAPGVGQETQYF,TGCGCCAGCAGCCAAGCTCCGGGGGTCGGGCAAGAGACCCAGTACTTC
TRBD1,TRBJ1-3,TRBV11-2,.,CASSLEGTAGNTIYF,TGTGCCAGCAGCTTAGAAGGGACAGCTGGAAACACCATATATTTT
.,TRBJ2-5,TRBV11-2,.,CASSFSLHQETQYF,TGTGCCAGCAGCTTCTCTCTACACCAAGAGACCCAGTACTTC
.,TRBJ1-5,TRBV18,.,CASSPSTPNSNQPQHF,TGTGCCAGCTCACCAAGCACCCCTAATAGCAATCAGCCCCAGCATTTT
TRBD2,TRBJ2-7,TRBV11-2,.,CASSLIAGGAYEQYF,TGTGCCAGCAGCTTGATAGCGGGAGGTGCCTACGAGCAGTACTTC
.,TRBJ2-5,TRBV6-1,.,CASSESLEETQYF,TGTGCCAGCAGTGAATCCCTAGAAGAGACCCAGTACTTC
.,TRBJ1-1,TRBV5-1,.,CASSGGGNTEAFF,TGCGCCAGCAGCGGCGGGGGGAACACTGAAGCTTTCTTT
.,TRBJ2-3,TRBV24-1,few,CATSDLQEGGGPDTQYF,TGTGCCACCAGTGATTTGCAAGAGGGGGGAGGGCCAGATACGCAGTATTTT
.,TRBJ2-3,TRBV7-6,.,CASSLGQARDTQYF,TGTGCCAGCAGCTTAGGACAGGCCCGGGATACGCAGTATTTT
.,TRBJ2-7,TRBV3-1/TRBV3-2,.,CASSAARGSGEQYF,TGTGCCAGCAGCGCGGCGAGAGGGTCAGGCGAGCAGTACTTC
TRBD1,TRBJ2-7,TRBV6-5,once,CASSSQGVSSYEQYF,TGTGCCAGCAGTTCACAGGGGGTGAGCTCCTACGAGCAGTACTTC
.,TRBJ2-7,TRBV13,.,CASSFRQSRLPYEQYF,TGTGCCAGCAGCTTCAGACAGTCCAGACTCCCCTACGAGCAGTACTTC
TRBD1,TRBJ2-3,TRBV7-9,.,CASTLQGATDTQYF,TGTGCCAGCACCCTACAGGGGGCAACAGATACGCAGTATTTT
.,TRBJ1-2,TRBV21-1,.,CASSKGQGGGYTF,TGTGCCAGCAGCAAAGGGCAGGGCGGTGGCTACACCTTC